The entry below gives a single T cell receptor beta chain sequence along with its context. These data are taken from a study of radiation and T cells in renal cell carcinoma. Here immunoSEQ multiplex PCR was the method, and the copy in TCRdb shows in-frame clones only, minus some. This sample has approximately 140,000 clones; 83% occur once, and the top ten carry around 21%. As for time point: baseline pretreatment blood. Specified treatment: 15 Gy SBRT to primary tumor, nephrectomy 4 weeks later. The starting material was blood, obtained from a patient whose treatment included radiotherapy and nephrectomy. This TCR derives from a woman aged 45-60 years with renal cell carcinoma.

CDR3 sequence (DNA): TGTGCCAGCAGCTTAGGCGGCCCTGGCTACACCTTC. It yields the protein CASSLGGPGYTF. The rearrangement uses TRBV7-8 and TRBJ1-2; no clear D. The V and J ends lost 1 base and 7 bases respectively, with 7 bases between them. Germline assignment: CDR1 SGHVS and CDR2 FQNEAQ. CDR3 size: 12 residues.